This T cell receptor (beta chain) appears in the sequencing data of a study of cytomegalovirus exposure and HLA in healthy donors. The study drew the donors from its roughly 120-subject validation cohort, separate from the roughly 700-subject first cohort. The V gene end was trimmed by 5 bases and the J gene end by 2 bases; junction bases not matched to a gene: 7. Per germline, CDR1 MNHNY and CDR2 SVGAGI (reference sequence). The CDR3 totals 16 residues. The repertoire was sequenced with immunoSEQ multiplex PCR; TCRdb's copy has only in-frame clones and lacks some. This table holds roughly 82,000 clones, approximately 93% found once.

The origin of this receptor is a man aged 18 to 29 in good health and CMV-seronegative. The chain uses TRBV6-6 and TRBJ2-7, with 12 nucleotides matching TRBD2. Material for sequencing was PBMCs. The CDR3 spells CASSHPGLAGTYEQYF. The CDR3 DNA sequence: TGTGCCAGCAGTCATCCCGGACTAGCGGGGACCTACGAGCAGTACTTC.